The next 10 T cell receptor beta chains were all read from a single sample in a study of T-cell memory formation after mild COVID-19. TCRdb reprocessed the 5' RACE reads with MiXCR, giving one entry per CDR3 protein. The table lists hundreds of thousands of distinct CDR3 sequences, around 27% of them singletons, with about 13% in the top ten. The sample consisted of PBMCs or a T cell subset sorted from them (not recorded which). Source of these receptors: an adult woman who had mild COVID-19 (a few samples of this study predate the infection). Cell type and time point are not known.

The CDR3 reads CASSIPGGGYTF. The CDR3 bases are TGTGCCAGCAGCATCCCAGGGGGAGGCTACACCTTC. V gene TRBV7-6 combines with J gene TRBJ1-2, with 7 bases fitting TRBD1. CDR3 length: 12 amino acids. J was trimmed by 8 bases and V by 5 bases; bases with no gene match: 5. Looked up from germline, CDR1 is SGHVS and CDR2 is FNYEAQ.

The J gene is TRBJ1-5, the V gene TRBV6-5; D unresolved. Trimming took off 2 bases at V and 7 bases at J, with 9 bases between the two ends. The CDR3 has 13 amino acids. Germline-derived CDR1 and CDR2 are MNHEY and SVGAGI. CDR3 amino acids: CASSYAPGQPQHF. The DNA of the CDR3 is TGTGCCAGCAGTTACGCTCCGGGACAGCCCCAGCATTTT.

The V and J genes are TRBV18 and TRBJ2-1; 9 nucleotides match TRBD2. The CDR3 is 15 residues long. The junction had 6 bases not matched to a gene; V was cut back by 3 bases and J by 6 bases. The germline CDR1 and CDR2 sequences are KGHSH and LQKENI. DNA of the CDR3: TGTGCCAGCTCACCCCCGGGACTAGCATTCAATGAGCAGTTCTTC. Its protein product is CASSPPGLAFNEQFF.

This clonotype has just a few counts. The chain has TRBV7-6 and TRBJ2-1, with 10 bases aligning to TRBD2. Germline CDR1 and CDR2: SGHVS and FNYEAQ. The junction had 0 bases not matched to a gene; V was cut back by 4 bases and J by 6 bases. CDR3 length equals 13 residues. The CDR3 coding sequence is TGTGCCAGCAGCTGGACTAGCGGCAATGAGCAGTTCTTC. Protein sequence: CASSWTSGNEQFF.

The count of this clonotype is one. V is TRBV7-3 and J is TRBJ2-1, with 11 bases lining up with TRBD2. Germline V gene lookup returns CDR1 SGHTA and CDR2 FQGTGA. The CDR3 spans 15 residues. The trim removed 2 bases at V and 8 bases at J, leaving 5 bases unmatched. The CDR3 coding sequence is TGTGCCAGCAGCTTATTAGCGGGGGGGTTCGATGAGCAGTTCTTC. Encoded protein: CASSLLAGGFDEQFF.

This chain uses TRBV3-1 with TRBJ1-6; perhaps TRBD1 as D (5 bases). This CDR3 is 13 amino acids long. Trimming took off 2 bases at V and 9 bases at J, with 8 bases between the two ends. The germline gives CDR1 LGHDT, CDR2 YNNKEL (reference sequence). CDR3 bases: TGTGCCAGCAGCCAAACAACAGGTTCACCCCTCCACTTT. This encodes CASSQTTGSPLHF.

V and J are TRBV20-1 and TRBJ2-4, with D uncertain. Germline CDR1 is DFQATT and CDR2 is SNEGSKA (reference sequence). CDR3 length: 14 residues. V lost 0 bases, J lost 3 bases, and 9 bases lay in between. In DNA, the CDR3 is TGCAGTGCTAGAGAAGGAGCTTACAAAAACATTCAGTACTTC. Its protein product is CSAREGAYKNIQYF.

The gene calls are TRBV29-1 and TRBJ2-7; TRBD2 aligns across 9 bases. This CDR3 spans 15 amino acids. Germline CDR1 reads SQVTM; CDR2 reads ANQGSEA. V gave up 7 bases and J gave up 2 bases; unmatched junction bases: 12. The DNA of the CDR3 is TGCAGCGCGGGGGGGGGTGGACTAGCGACCTACGAGCAGTACTTC. Its translation is CSAGGGGLATYEQYF.

In the case of this clonotype: An end of the junction differs from the germline gene, which may be a read error. V usage is TRBV29-1 and J usage is TRBJ2-1; no clear D gene. CDR1 and CDR2 (germline): SQVTM, ANQGSEA. This CDR3 contains 18 residues. CDR3 sequence: CSVDRDEKGTHSDNEQFF. CDR3 bases: TGCAGCGTTGACCGAGACGAAAAAGGAACCCACTCCGACAATGAGCAGTTCTTC.

The CDR3 nucleotides are TGTGCCAGCAGCGCCCTGACTAGCGGGAGGGCCGAGGAGACCCAGTACTTC. Residues: CASSALTSGRAEETQYF. The genes are TRBV7-8 and TRBJ2-5; 14 nucleotides match TRBD2. V gave up 5 bases and J gave up 5 bases; unmatched junction bases: 10. Per the germline V gene, CDR1 is SGHVS and CDR2 is FQNEAQ. The CDR3 covers 17 residues.